The 7 T cell receptor beta chains listed next were all sequenced from one sample in a study of patients and donors after allogeneic stem cell transplantation. TCRdb analysed the RT-PCR reads with MiXCR anew, one entry per CDR3 protein. The table shows some 960,000 distinct CDR3 sequences, with approximately 19% occurring only once. The sequenced sample consisted of blood, either unsorted or a sorted T cell fraction (not recorded which). These TCRs come from a human donor who was either an allogeneic HSCT recipient or a stem cell or donor lymphocyte infusion donor (not recorded which). It is not recorded whose cells these are; they may come from a transplant donor.

This clonotype was counted a few times. The chain is built from TRBV29-1 and TRBJ2-7; 8 nucleotides match TRBD1. V trimming: 6 bases; J trimming: 3 bases; junction bases outside the gene matches: 4. The length of the CDR3 is 12 residues. CDR1 and CDR2 (germline): SQVTM, ANQGSEA. The CDR3 reads CSVTGELYEQYF. The DNA for the CDR3 is TGCAGCGTGACAGGGGAACTCTACGAGCAGTACTTC.

This clonotype has a handful of counts. CDR3 region: CASSFKGSNSPLHF. The CDR3 coding sequence is TGTGCCAGCAGTTTTAAGGGTTCTAATTCACCCCTCCACTTT. The chain links TRBV6-5 to TRBJ1-6; D not certain. The germline V gene encodes CDR1 MNHEY and CDR2 SVGAGI. This CDR3 region has 14 residues. Trimming removed 4 bases from V and 6 bases from J, with 10 bases in between.

This chain connects TRBV2 to TRBJ1-4, with no clear D. The CDR3 spans 15 residues. Germline CDR1 and CDR2: SNHLY and FYNNEI. Trimming shortened V by 3 bases and J by 5 bases, and 13 bases separated the two germline ends. The CDR3 DNA sequence: TGTGCCAGCAGTGATCTCTGGGTCCTAAATGAAAAACTGTTTTTT. Translated, it gives CASSDLWVLNEKLFF.

Only a few counts were recorded for this clonotype. The chain joins TRBV5-6 to TRBJ2-5; a possible D gene is TRBD2 (5 bases). V was pared by 6 bases and J by 1 base, with 16 bases between. The CDR3 extends over 15 amino acids. CDR1 is SGHDT and CDR2 is YYEEEE in the germline V gene. This CDR3 reads CASNPDGVPQETQYF. The CDR3 bases are TGTGCCAGCAACCCGGACGGGGTACCCCAAGAGACCCAGTACTTC.

This clonotype has more than one count but fewer than ten. The chain recombines TRBV6-5 with TRBJ2-4; D gene uncertain. V lost 0 bases and J 1 base, leaving 10 bases between the germline ends. CDR1 is MNHEY, CDR2 SVGAGI, per germline. The CDR3 loop spans 16 amino acids. CDR3 loop: CASSYSDGVAKNIQYF. The CDR3 DNA reads as TGTGCCAGCAGTTACTCTGATGGCGTGGCCAAAAACATTCAGTACTTC.

This chain links TRBV18 with TRBJ2-7; TRBD2 matches 11 bases. The CDR3 is made up of 15 amino acids. V gave up 3 bases and J gave up 3 bases; unmatched junction bases: 4. The germline V gene has CDR1 KGHSH and CDR2 LQKENI. CDR3 nucleotides: TGTGCCAGCTCACCGGGACTAGCGGACGTCTACGAGCAGTACTTC. This sequence encodes CASSPGLADVYEQYF.

This clonotype was found a few times. The chain has TRBV7-3 and TRBJ1-3; D is unclear. The CDR3 runs 14 residues. The germline V and J ends were trimmed by 3 bases and 4 bases, with 10 bases remaining between them. Per germline, CDR1 SGHTA and CDR2 FQGTGA. In DNA form, the CDR3 reads TGTGCCAGCAGCTTGGGCCCTCTCGGAAACACCATATATTTT. Protein sequence: CASSLGPLGNTIYF.